This T cell receptor beta chain was sequenced for a study of cytomegalovirus exposure and HLA in healthy donors. Study-level findings and limits: Only CMV serostatus was available as immune exposure information. Later analysis suggested links between common viral pathogens and several top significant clusters.

The V gene lost 8 bases and the J gene lost 5 bases, with 15 bases spanning the gap. CDR3 length equals 13 residues. From germline, CDR1 is MNHEY and CDR2 SVGAGI. Researchers ran the PCR with 60 Vbeta and 13 Jbeta primers. TCRdb's copy holds only in-frame clones and misses some; the assay was immunoSEQ multiplex PCR. The profile shows 100,000 to 150,000 clones, over 65% of them singletons. This clone has only a few counts. The antigen remains undetermined. The chain employs TRBV6-5 and TRBJ2-5; D ambiguous. This clonotype originated in a young man in good health and CMV-seropositive. Input material: PBMCs. CDR3 nucleotide sequence: TGTGCCAGCCACCCTCACCGTAGCGAGACCCAGTACTTC. It encodes CASHPHRSETQYF.